This T cell receptor beta chain was sequenced during a study of patients and donors after allogeneic stem cell transplantation. TCRdb re-derived calls from the RT-PCR reads in MiXCR, one entry per CDR3 protein. The sample consists of about a million distinct CDR3 sequences, about 20% of them appearing once. This CDR3 comprises 16 residues. V was clipped by 6 bases and J by 2 bases; unmatched bases: 5. This clonotype has only a few counts. This sequence joins TRBV12-3 or TRBV12-4 and TRBJ2-1, with 12 bases matching TRBD2. This clonotype was obtained from a human donor who was either an allogeneic HSCT recipient or a stem cell or donor lymphocyte infusion donor (not recorded which). It is not recorded whose cells these are; they may come from a transplant donor. Specimen: blood, either unsorted or a sorted T cell fraction (not recorded which). Here the CDR3 DNA reads TGTGCCAGCAGCCGACTAGCGGGAGAACCCTACAATGAGCAGTTCTTC. Protein product: CASSRLAGEPYNEQFF.